These 5 T cell receptor beta chains share one sample of origin, sequenced in a study of glioma-infiltrating T cells. Using RNA template, CDR3s of TCR alpha and beta were amplified with iRepertoire arm-PCR. TCRdb called the multiplex PCR reads again in MiXCR, with one record for every CDR3 protein. The sample holds about 190,000 distinct CDR3 sequences, roughly a third seen once. The source material was glioma tissue, nonneoplastic brain tissue, or PBMCs (not recorded which). The receptors originated from a human donor with low-grade glioma or glioblastoma, undergoing nonglioma brain surgery, or in good health (not recorded which).

The chain has TRBV18 and TRBJ2-7; 7 nucleotides align to TRBD2. Unmatched junction bases numbered 5, after V lost 1 base and J lost 2 bases. Germline V gene lookup returns CDR1 KGHSH and CDR2 LQKENI. The CDR3 spans 15 residues. The CDR3 reads CASSPRAGAPYEQYF. The CDR3 DNA reads as TGTGCCAGCTCACCACGGGCGGGAGCCCCCTACGAGCAGTACTTC.

This clonotype was observed at least ten times. The rearrangement links TRBV7-6 to TRBJ1-1; a weak D match, TRBD1 (6 bases). This CDR3 comprises 14 residues. Germline V gene sequence: CDR1 SGHVS, CDR2 FNYEAQ. V was cut by 4 bases and J by 0 bases, with 9 bases left in between. The CDR3 region is CASSSTGLNTEAFF. CDR3 DNA sequence: TGTGCCAGCAGCTCCACAGGGTTGAACACTGAAGCTTTCTTT.

This clonotype was detected a few times. This rearrangement joins TRBV18 to TRBJ1-2, with 9 bases that match TRBD1. Germline assignment: CDR1 KGHSH and CDR2 LQKENI. V lost 4 bases and J lost 6; bases outside the gene matches: 9. This CDR3 contains 15 residues. The CDR3 protein is CASSLRRDRDHGYTF. The CDR3 DNA is TGTGCCAGCTCACTACGCCGGGACAGGGACCATGGCTACACCTTC. Variable domain in full (rest from reference TRBV18 and TRBJ1-2): NAGVMQNPRHLVRRRGQEARLRCSPMKGHSHVYWYRQLPEEGLKFMVYLQKENIIDESGMPKERFSAEFPKEGPSILRIQQVVRGDSAAYFCASSLRRDRDHGYTFGSGTRLTVV.

As for this clonotype: A clone one base away is much larger, so this may be a read error. V gene TRBV24-1 combines with J gene TRBJ2-1, with 10 bases aligning to TRBD2. This CDR3 spans 16 amino acids. Per germline, CDR1 KGHDR and CDR2 SFDVKD. V was clipped by 6 bases and J by 8 bases; unmatched bases: 12. The CDR3 DNA follows: TGTGCCACCAGTAACGAAACTAGCGGGAATGTCTATGAGCAGTTCTTC. Its translation is CATSNETSGNVYEQFF.

This clonotype was recorded at least ten times. The rearrangement joins TRBV20-1 to TRBJ2-3, with 13 bases matching TRBD2. Germline CDR1 is DFQATT and CDR2 is SNEGSKA (reference sequence). The ends lost 0 bases at V and 6 bases at J; junction bases unmatched: 15. The CDR3 consists of 19 residues. This CDR3 reads CSARDPWGTSGTNVDTQYF. The CDR3 DNA reads TGCAGTGCTAGAGATCCATGGGGGACTAGCGGGACTAATGTGGATACGCAGTATTTT.